What follows are 19 T cell receptor beta chains derived from one specimen sequenced in a study of vaccination and CD4 T cells after COVID-19. Scientists ran DNA taken from cultured CD4+ T cells through the Oncomine TCR Beta short-read assay for sequencing. TCRdb independently ran MiXCR on the PCR reads; one entry per CDR3 protein. The table records roughly 8,900 distinct CDR3 sequences, less than 65% of them present only once. Antigens of these TCRs are unknown. The treatment denotes: roughly 11-day PBMC culture with coronavirus spike peptide pools or control peptides (ViraFEST assay). Sequenced here: cultured CD4+ T cells from blood, sampled after SARS-CoV-2 vaccination. The receptor set was obtained from a human donor with COVID-19.

This clonotype was seen once. The chain uses TRBV7-2 and TRBJ2-3; TRBD2 aligns across 10 bases. The CDR3 has 15 amino acids. Trimming at V came to 6 bases and at J to 4 bases, leaving 7 bases not matched to a gene. CDR1 and CDR2 (germline): SGHTA, FQGNSA. As DNA, the CDR3 is TGTGCCAGCAGGGGAGCGGGGGGGCCATCAGATACGCAGTATTTT. Translated, it gives CASRGAGGPSDTQYF.

The chain employs TRBV5-4 and TRBJ1-1; D ambiguous. Trimming removed 0 bases at V and 5 bases at J, with 11 bases between. There are 14 residues in the CDR3. Germline V gives CDR1 SGHNT, CDR2 YYREEE (reference sequence). CDR3 protein: CASSLGAVGTEAFF. In DNA form, the CDR3 reads TGTGCCAGCAGCTTGGGGGCGGTAGGGACTGAAGCTTTCTTT. The complete variable domain, with remaining parts taken from reference TRBV5-4 and TRBJ1-1, reads ETGVTQSPTHLIKTRGQQVTLRCSSQSGHNTVSWYQQALGQGPQFIFQYYREEENGRGNFPPRFSGLQFPNYSSELNVNALELDDSALYLCASSLGAVGTEAFFGQGTRLTVV.

This chain joins TRBV19 and TRBJ2-3, with D possibly TRBD1 on 6 matching bases. V was trimmed by 2 bases and J by 0 bases, leaving 15 bases between them. CDR1 is LNHDA and CDR2 is SQIVND in the germline V gene (reference sequence). The CDR3 has 17 amino acids. Written as DNA, the CDR3 is TGTGCCAGTAGTATACTACAGGGACCCTTAAGCACAGATACGCAGTATTTT. Translation gives CASSILQGPLSTDTQYF.

The V gene is TRBV2, the J gene TRBJ2-5; tentative D call: TRBD2 (5 bases). V lost 3 bases to trimming and J lost 3 bases, with 11 bases between them. CDR3 length: 14 amino acids. CDR1 SNHLY and CDR2 FYNNEI come from the germline V gene. CDR3 protein: CASSDLGVEETQYF. CDR3 bases: TGTGCCAGCAGTGACCTCGGGGTCGAAGAGACCCAGTACTTC.

The rearrangement joins TRBV6-4 to TRBJ2-3, with 7 bases that match TRBD1. Germline CDR1 is MRHNA and CDR2 is SNTAGT. V trimming: 6 bases; J trimming: 4 bases; junction bases outside the gene matches: 10. This CDR3 contains 15 residues. The CDR3 sequence is CASRDRAGSPDTQYF. In DNA, the CDR3 is TGTGCCAGCAGAGACAGGGCCGGTTCACCAGATACGCAGTATTTT.

The chain carries TRBV18 and TRBJ1-5, with D uncertain. Germline V lookup: CDR1 KGHSH, CDR2 LQKENI. This CDR3 region has 13 residues. V dropped 3 bases and J dropped 0 bases, with 3 bases sitting between them. The CDR3 bases are TGTGCCAGCTCACCTAATAGCAATCAGCCCCAGCATTTT. As protein: CASSPNSNQPQHF.

J is TRBJ2-3 and V is TRBV7-9; a possible D gene is TRBD2 (5 bases). Trimming shortened V by 5 bases and J by 2 bases, and 14 bases separated the two germline ends. The CDR3 has 15 amino acids. Germline V gene lookup returns CDR1 SEHNR and CDR2 FQNEAQ (reference sequence). CDR3 sequence reads: CASSVGAATTDTQYF. In nucleotides, the CDR3 is TGTGCCAGCAGCGTAGGAGCGGCTACCACAGATACGCAGTATTTT.

The gene calls are TRBV20-1 and TRBJ2-1, with TRBD2 identical over 7 bases. This CDR3 contains 14 residues. The V gene end was trimmed by 3 bases and the J gene end by 8 bases; junction bases not matched to a gene: 10. Looked up from germline, CDR1 is DFQATT and CDR2 is SNEGSKA (reference sequence). CDR3 DNA: TGCAGTGCTAGTTCCAGCGGGGTGGGCGATGAGCAGTTCTTC. Translated: CSASSSGVGDEQFF.

The CDR3 region is CASSLVIPRSGNTIYF. The CDR3 DNA reads as TGTGCCAGCAGCTTAGTGATTCCCCGCTCTGGAAACACCATATATTTT. The chain couples TRBV7-2 to TRBJ1-3; D is uncertain. The germline V gene has CDR1 SGHTA and CDR2 FQGNSA. The CDR3 loop spans 16 amino acids. V lost 1 base and J lost 0, with 10 bases in between.

The rearrangement uses TRBV20-1 and TRBJ1-2; D is perhaps TRBD1 (5 bases). With 5 bases removed from V and 4 bases from J, the gap between germline ends came to 20 bases. Germline CDR1 and CDR2: DFQATT and SNEGSKA (reference sequence). The CDR3 runs 15 residues. Here the CDR3 DNA reads TGCAGTGCTGCCCCACCAGGGACGGATGCCTATGGCTACACCTTC. Its protein is CSAAPPGTDAYGYTF.

This chain links TRBV5-4 with TRBJ2-2; TRBD1 aligns across 8 bases. V lost 4 bases, J lost 5 bases, and 13 bases stayed unmatched. There are 17 residues in the CDR3. Germline lookup yields CDR1 SGHNT and CDR2 YYREEE (reference sequence). The CDR3 coding sequence is TGTGCCAGCAGCACCCCTCGACAGGGGATCGGGACCGGGGAGCTGTTTTTT. Amino acid sequence: CASSTPRQGIGTGELFF.

This sequence joins TRBV12-3 or TRBV12-4 and TRBJ1-5; possible D gene TRBD1, 6 bases. The CDR3 contains 16 residues. Trimming took off 5 bases at V and 3 bases at J, with 17 bases between the two ends. The CDR3 spells CASSPGRGENNQPQHF. The CDR3, as DNA: TGTGCCAGCAGTCCGGGGAGGGGGGAGAACAATCAGCCCCAGCATTTT.

This clonotype has just a few counts. The CDR3 is CATSDGTRQGWYEQYF. The CDR3, as DNA: TGTGCCACCAGTGATGGGACCAGACAGGGCTGGTACGAGCAGTACTTC. The chain is built from TRBV24-1 and TRBJ2-7, with TRBD1 identical over 7 bases. Germline trimming cut 3 bases from V and 4 bases from J; bases unmatched to any gene: 11. CDR3 length equals 16 residues. CDR1 KGHDR and CDR2 SFDVKD come from the germline V gene.

This clonotype was detected a few times. V and J are TRBV20-1 and TRBJ1-6, with D maybe TRBD1 (5 bases). Germline values: CDR1 DFQATT, CDR2 SNEGSKA (reference sequence). This CDR3 is 16 amino acids long. Trimming removed 0 bases from V and 9 bases from J, with 18 bases in between. DNA for the CDR3: TGCAGTGCTAGAGAGATCCCTGGCAGTAGGGGTTCACCCCTCCACTTT. Protein product: CSAREIPGSRGSPLHF.

There are a few counts of this clonotype. The chain carries TRBV6-1 and TRBJ2-7; 10 bases fit TRBD2. The CDR3 is 14 amino acids. Germline loops: CDR1 MNHNS, CDR2 SASEGT. V lost 3 bases and J lost 7; bases outside the gene matches: 6. Written as DNA, the CDR3 is TGTGCCAGCAGTGACCAACCGACTAGCGGGGAGCAGTACTTC. Translation gives CASSDQPTSGEQYF.

V and J are TRBV7-2 and TRBJ1-1, with no clear D. Looked up from germline, CDR1 is SGHTA and CDR2 is FQGNSA. Trimming shortened V by 6 bases and J by 2 bases, and 10 bases separated the two germline ends. The CDR3 consists of 13 residues. CDR3 loop: CASRALRNTEAFF. CDR3 in DNA: TGTGCCAGCAGAGCACTTAGAAACACTGAAGCTTTCTTT.

J is TRBJ1-2 and V is TRBV6-1; no clear D gene. The germline V and J ends were trimmed by 2 bases and 2 bases, with 12 bases remaining between them. Germline loops: CDR1 MNHNS, CDR2 SASEGT. The length of the CDR3 is 15 residues. Here the CDR3 reads CASSETQLENYGYTF. The CDR3 DNA sequence: TGTGCCAGCAGTGAAACACAACTCGAAAACTATGGCTACACCTTC.

The V gene is TRBV11-2, the J gene TRBJ1-1; 8 bases line up with TRBD1. The CDR3 length is 18 residues. The V gene end was trimmed by 8 bases and the J gene end by 1 base; junction bases not matched to a gene: 18. Germline-derived CDR1 and CDR2 are SGHAT and FQNNGV. This CDR3 is CASVRRGGQGASNTEAFF. The DNA of the CDR3 is TGTGCCAGCGTCCGTAGGGGTGGACAGGGTGCATCGAACACTGAAGCTTTCTTT.

The chain couples TRBV7-9 to TRBJ1-6, with D perhaps matching TRBD1 (5 bases). The CDR3 covers 15 residues. V lost 2 bases to trimming and J lost 7 bases, with 12 bases between them. CDR1 and CDR2 (germline): SEHNR, FQNEAQ (reference sequence). This CDR3 reads CASSLLGQGNSPLHF. The CDR3 DNA reads as TGTGCCAGCAGCTTATTAGGGCAGGGAAATTCACCCCTCCACTTT.